Shown below are 6 T cell receptor beta chains from a single sample sequenced in a study of T cell clonotyping in hematopoietic cell transplantation. Using immunoSEQ multiplex PCR, the repertoire was profiled, and TCRdb retains in-frame clones only, with some absent. The table includes 30,000 to 45,000 clones, 88% detected once. Source material: peripheral blood mononuclear cells. The receptors were sampled from a woman in her thirties or forties in good health. Some clones in this sample may be carry-over from other donors' samples.

CDR3 region: CASSVDEGTADTQYF. CDR3 sequence (DNA): TGTGCCAGCAGCGTAGATGAGGGGACCGCAGATACGCAGTATTTT. The V call is TRBV9, the J call TRBJ2-3; D tentatively fits TRBD1 or TRBD2 (5 bases each). This CDR3 region has 15 residues. V was clipped by 0 bases and J by 4 bases, with 12 bases between them. The germline V gene has CDR1 SGDLS and CDR2 YYNGEE. The entire variable domain, with the rest obtained from reference TRBV9 and TRBJ2-3, is as follows: DSGVTQTPKHLITATGQRVTLRCSPRSGDLSVYWYQQSLDQGLQFLIQYYNGEERAKGNILERFSAQQFPDLHSELNLSSLELGDSALYFCASSVDEGTADTQYFGPGTRLTVL.

The chain has TRBV28 and TRBJ2-3; TRBD2 is a possible D gene (5 bases). CDR1 is MDHEN and CDR2 is SYDVKM in the germline V gene. This CDR3 is built from 13 residues. Trimming took off 6 bases at V and 4 bases at J, with 11 bases between the two ends. CDR3 in DNA: TGTGCCAGCAGACTTACCGGGGCAGATACGCAGTATTTT. This sequence encodes CASRLTGADTQYF.

J is TRBJ2-1 and V is TRBV6-5; 8 bases agree with TRBD2. The CDR3 runs to 16 residues. The junction had 8 bases not matched to a gene; V was cut back by 0 bases and J by 7 bases. CDR1 is MNHEY, CDR2 SVGAGI, per germline. As DNA, the CDR3 is TGTGCCAGCAGTTACTCCCGAGCGGGAGCACCGAATGAGCAGTTCTTC. Translating gives CASSYSRAGAPNEQFF.

The chain couples TRBV7-2 to TRBJ1-2; no clear D gene. The CDR3 is 14 amino acids. Trimming removed 4 bases at V and 2 bases at J, with 11 bases between. Looked up from germline, CDR1 is SGHTA and CDR2 is FQGNSA. The CDR3 loop reads CASSSGVGNYGYTF. CDR3 nucleotide sequence: TGTGCCAGCAGCTCCGGAGTAGGCAACTATGGCTACACCTTC. Looking up the rest from reference TRBV7-2 and TRBJ1-2 gives the full variable domain: GAGVSQSPSNKVTEKGKDVELRCDPISGHTALYWYRQSLGQGLEFLIYFQGNSAPDKSGLPSDRFSAERTGGSVSTLTIQRTQQEDSAVYLCASSSGVGNYGYTFGSGTRLTVV.

The chain has TRBV5-1 and TRBJ2-6, with D possibly TRBD2 on 6 matching bases. The CDR3 has 17 amino acids. V lost 2 bases to trimming and J lost 3 bases, with 15 bases between them. CDR1 is SGHRS and CDR2 is YFSETQ in the germline V gene. The CDR3 region has the DNA TGCGCCAGCAGCTTACTGCCGATCGGGAGTGGGGCCAACGTCCTGACTTTC. This encodes CASSLLPIGSGANVLTF. The full variable domain, its missing parts supplied by reference TRBV5-1 and TRBJ2-6, is KAGVTQTPRYLIKTRGQQVTLSCSPISGHRSVSWYQQTPGQGLQFLFEYFSETQRNKGNFPGRFSGRQFSNSRSEMNVSTLELGDSALYLCASSLLPIGSGANVLTFGAGSRLTVL.

This CDR3 is CASSYRAPGQGVSGELFF. In DNA, the CDR3 is TGTGCCAGTAGTTATAGGGCTCCGGGACAGGGGGTTTCCGGGGAGCTGTTTTTT. The chain combines TRBV19 with TRBJ2-2, with 11 positions matching TRBD1. V was clipped by 5 bases and J by 6 bases; unmatched bases: 14. Germline V gives CDR1 LNHDA, CDR2 SQIVND (reference sequence). The CDR3 loop spans 18 amino acids.